The rows below give T cell receptor beta chains drawn from one sample of a study of T cells expressing NK-cell markers. Reanalyzing the 5' RACE reads, TCRdb keeps one entry per CDR3 protein, without DNA. The table gives 5,500 to 7,500 distinct CDR3 sequences; the top ten clones make up roughly 60% of it. The sequencing input was blood T cells: a sorted CD56 or NKG2C T cell subset, CD4+ or CD8+ T cells, or bulk PBMC T cells (not recorded which). These TCRs come from a man aged 18-69 years in good health. Each CDR3 is given with its conserved first and last residue. Clone size is shown for a subset of rows, as once, few, many or a class of expanded clone.

TRBJ1-6	-	TRBV30	CAWSVWFAPLHF
TRBJ1-5	medium-sized	TRBV6-1	CASSEGAGNQPQHF
TRBJ2-1	-	TRBV6-2/TRBV6-3	CASSYSDWGGQFF
TRBJ2-7	-	TRBV5-1	CASSGQLYEQYF
TRBJ2-7	medium-sized	TRBV6-5	CASSYLNQGYEQYF
TRBJ2-1	-	TRBV4-2	CASSQGGSGMPGNEQFF
TRBJ2-3	-	TRBV6-2/TRBV6-3	CASSSTASTDTQYF
TRBJ2-2	-	TRBV2	CASRPQQGTGELFF
TRBJ2-3	-	TRBV3-1	CASSQDGRNTDTQYF
TRBJ2-5	-	TRBV12-3/TRBV12-4	CASTPTPGPNYRQETQYF
TRBJ2-2	-	TRBV6-2/TRBV6-3	CASREGTRSTGELFF
TRBJ2-7	-	TRBV20-1	CSARGQSTWDEQYF
TRBJ2-5	-	TRBV7-9	CASSLAGGKETQYF
TRBJ1-3	-	TRBV12-3/TRBV12-4	CASRLISGNTIYF
TRBJ2-2	-	TRBV5-4	CASSLELSSGELFF